The next 30 T cell receptor beta chains were all read from a single sample in a study of T cells in Graves' hyperthyroidism and ophthalmopathy. RNA transcripts served as the template for amplifying TCR beta CDR3 regions. When the TCR CDR3 underwent first-round RT-PCR, the HTBI primer set was used. From the multiplex PCR reads, TCRdb called clonotypes with MiXCR, one entry per CDR3 protein. Of about 58,000 distinct CDR3 sequences listed, about 50% are singletons. Sequencing was performed on blood. The receptor set was obtained from a woman aged 30 to 39 with Graves' ophthalmopathy.

Note on this clonotype: This CDR3 fails to terminate in the conserved phenylalanine or tryptophan, so it likely reflects a read error. The DNA is left out, because the CDR3 cannot be placed on it with certainty; the CDR3 is given as TCRdb lists it. The J gene is TRBJ2-4, the V gene TRBV20-1. The CDR3 is 14 residues long, ends included. Looked up from germline, CDR1 is DFQATT and CDR2 is SNEGSKA (reference sequence). The CDR3: CSARKQRTVNIKYY.

The chain joins TRBV2 to TRBJ2-3, with 12 bases lining up with TRBD2. The V and J ends lost 1 base and 2 bases, in that order; junction bases with no gene match: 7. The CDR3 is made up of 18 amino acids. Germline V CDR1 and CDR2: SNHLY, FYNNEI. CDR3 sequence reads: CASSEVPSGRGTTDTQYF. In DNA form, the CDR3 reads TGTGCCAGCAGTGAAGTGCCTAGCGGGAGGGGGACCACAGATACGCAGTATTTT.

This clonotype was seen many times. The rearrangement joins TRBV4-2 to TRBJ2-5, with 7 bases matching TRBD1. This CDR3 comprises 13 residues. V trimming: 0 bases; J trimming: 12 bases; junction bases outside the gene matches: 7. The germline V gene encodes CDR1 LGHNA and CDR2 YNFKEQ. The CDR3 reads CASSQDYQGDEYF. CDR3 DNA sequence: TGTGCCAGCAGCCAAGATTACCAGGGGGATGAGTACTTC.

About this clonotype itself: With a much larger clone just one base away, this may be a read error. The rearrangement uses TRBV28 and TRBJ1-1; maybe TRBD1 (5 bases). CDR1 and CDR2 (germline): MDHEN, SYDVKM. There are 14 residues in the CDR3. CDR3 bases: TGTGTCAGCAGGCGGTTGATGGGGCGCACTGAAGCTTTCTTT. Translating it yields CVSRRLMGRTEAFF.

This clonotype turned up a few times. This chain links TRBV30 with TRBJ1-3; weak D call: TRBD1 (6 bases). Germline CDR1 reads GTSNPN; CDR2 reads SVGIG (reference sequence). V was clipped by 5 bases and J by 0 bases, with 11 bases between them. This CDR3 is built from 14 residues. In DNA form, the CDR3 reads TGTGCCTGGGCTAGGGGGAACTCTGGAAACACCATATATTTT. This gives the protein CAWARGNSGNTIYF.

A remark on this clonotype: One end of the junction is discordant with germline, which a read error may explain. The rearrangement uses TRBV30 and TRBJ1-2; 7 bases line up with TRBD1. Looked up from germline, CDR1 is GTSNPN and CDR2 is SVGIG (reference sequence). CDR3 length equals 14 residues. The CDR3 nucleotides are TGTGACTGGAGATGGGGCAGGGGGAACTATGGCTACACCTTC. Protein: CDWRWGRGNYGYTF.

This clonotype was found once. The V and J genes are TRBV7-9 and TRBJ1-2; D gene ambiguous. Between the trimmed V and J ends, which lost 5 bases and 8 bases, there was a span of 15 bases. This CDR3 is 13 amino acids long. Germline CDR1 reads SEHNR; CDR2 reads FQNEAQ (reference sequence). The CDR3 sequence: CASSPGGPEGYTF. In nucleotides, the CDR3 is TGTGCCAGCAGCCCAGGCGGACCGGAGGGCTACACCTTC.

This chain connects TRBV7-3 to TRBJ1-2; the D gene is possibly TRBD1 (6 bases). This CDR3 contains 15 residues. Per the germline V gene, CDR1 is SGHTA and CDR2 is FQGTGA. Trimming took off 5 bases at V and 6 bases at J, with 19 bases between the two ends. CDR3: CASSARPGAGNGYTF. Here the CDR3 DNA reads TGTGCCAGCAGCGCACGCCCGGGGGCGGGGAATGGCTACACCTTC.

This chain connects TRBV15 to TRBJ2-7, with TRBD2 matching 10 bases. Per the germline V gene, CDR1 is LNHNV and CDR2 is YYDKDF (reference sequence). The length of the CDR3 is 15 residues. V was clipped by 2 bases and J by 4 bases; unmatched bases: 5. In DNA, the CDR3 is TGTGCCACCAGCAGACCGGGACTAGCGAATTACGAGCAGTACTTC. As protein: CATSRPGLANYEQYF.

This clonotype was found many times. This sequence joins TRBV2 and TRBJ2-3, with no clear D. The V end was cut by 4 bases, the J end by 2 bases, with 1 base between. CDR1 and CDR2 from the germline V gene are SNHLY and FYNNEI. This CDR3 region has 11 residues. CDR3 coding DNA: TGTGCCAGCAGTGTCACAGATACGCAGTATTTT. Its protein is CASSVTDTQYF. Variable domain in full (rest from reference TRBV2 and TRBJ2-3): EPEVTQTPSHQVTQMGQEVILRCVPISNHLYFYWYRQILGQKVEFLVSFYNNEISEKSEIFDDQFSVERPDGSNFTLKIRSTKLEDSAMYFCASSVTDTQYFGPGTRLTVL.

This clonotype was counted many times. The chain has TRBV11-2 and TRBJ1-4; D is undetermined. CDR1 and CDR2 from the germline V gene are SGHAT and FQNNGV. Trimming shortened V by 1 base and J by 6 bases, and 9 bases separated the two germline ends. CDR3 size: 14 residues. DNA of the CDR3: TGTGCCAGCAGCTTAGTTTCTCAATATGAAAAACTGTTTTTT. Its protein is CASSLVSQYEKLFF.

This clonotype has just one count. Given a much more abundant clone one base away, this may be a read error. This chain uses TRBV6-1 with TRBJ2-2; D possibly uses TRBD1 or TRBD2 (6 bases each). Germline values: CDR1 MNHNS, CDR2 SASEGT. The CDR3 runs to 16 residues. The CDR3 reads CAGSEPGGGHTGELFF. The CDR3 DNA reads as TGTGCCGGCAGTGAGCCCGGAGGGGGGCACACCGGGGAGCTGTTTTTT.

The chain links TRBV25-1 to TRBJ2-3; TRBD1 or TRBD2 may be the D gene (6 bases each). The ends were cut back, 6 bases at V and 6 bases at J, with 13 bases in the middle. Germline CDR1 is MGHDK and CDR2 is SYGVNS. This CDR3 has 13 residues. CDR3 nucleotide sequence: TGTGCCAGCAGCACAACGGGGGCGGATACGCAGTATTTT. It yields the protein CASSTTGADTQYF.

Notes on this clonotype: At one boundary the junction diverges from the germline segment, which might be a read error. The chain is built from TRBV20-1 and TRBJ1-4; no clear D gene. Germline CDR1 is DFQATT and CDR2 is SNEGSKA (reference sequence). This CDR3 is built from 12 residues. The CDR3, as DNA: TGCAGTGCCAGAGGACTGGGCGAAAAACTGGTTTTT. Translated: CSARGLGEKLVF.

This clonotype was recorded at least ten times. The chain carries TRBV5-4 and TRBJ2-7; TRBD2 agrees at 13 bases. Germline V gene sequence: CDR1 SGHNT, CDR2 YYREEE (reference sequence). This CDR3 region has 18 residues. The V segment lost 2 bases and the J segment 5 bases; nucleotides outside the gene matches: 13. The CDR3 bases are TGTGCCAGCAGCTTTGAAGCCTCCGGACTAGCGGGAGCACACGAGCAGTACTTC. Its protein is CASSFEASGLAGAHEQYF.

In this sample, this clonotype turned up many times. The chain couples TRBV6-5 to TRBJ1-2; D unresolved. The CDR3 spans 14 residues. The germline gives CDR1 MNHEY, CDR2 SVGAGI. V was trimmed by 3 bases and J by 4 bases, leaving 12 bases between them. CDR3 DNA sequence: TGTGCCAGCAGTTATTCCATACGAGCCTATGGCTACACCTTC. This encodes CASSYSIRAYGYTF.

Note on this clonotype: An end of the junction does not agree with germline; a read error may underlie this. The chain links TRBV7-9 to TRBJ2-1, with 7 bases aligning to TRBD2. The CDR3 is 19 amino acids. The germline gives CDR1 SEHNR, CDR2 FQNEAQ (reference sequence). The CDR3 nucleotides are TGTACCAGCAGCCTTCGACTAGCTGGAGTTAGGAGCTCCTACAATGATCAGTTCTTC. Amino acid sequence: CTSSLRLAGVRSSYNDQFF.

This clonotype appeared once. V usage is TRBV25-1 and J usage is TRBJ2-6; D not resolved. V lost 1 base and J 3 bases, leaving 1 base between the germline ends. The germline gives CDR1 MGHDK, CDR2 SYGVNS. This CDR3 contains 13 residues. The CDR3 coding sequence is TGTGCCAGCAGTGAATTTGGGGCCAACGTCCTGACTTTC. Protein product: CASSEFGANVLTF.

This clonotype qualifies as medium-sized. This chain joins TRBV29-1 and TRBJ2-1; D gene uncertain. CDR3 length: 11 amino acids. Germline assignment: CDR1 SQVTM and CDR2 ANQGSEA. V lost 2 bases to trimming and J lost 9 bases, with 8 bases between them. The CDR3 DNA is TGCAGCGTTGAATGGTATAGTGAGCAGTTCTTC. Translated: CSVEWYSEQFF.

The V and J genes are TRBV29-1 and TRBJ1-1; 8 nucleotides line up with TRBD1. Trimming cost V 8 bases and J 4 bases; bases outside gene matches: 9. CDR1 is SQVTM and CDR2 is ANQGSEA in the germline V gene. CDR3 length equals 13 residues. CDR3 protein: CSSWTGQTTEAFF. Here the CDR3 DNA reads TGCAGCTCTTGGACAGGGCAGACCACTGAAGCTTTCTTT.

Remarks on this clonotype: One end of the junction is discordant with germline, which a read error may explain. The chain employs TRBV27 and TRBJ1-4; no firm D call. The CDR3 contains 14 residues. Germline-derived CDR1 and CDR2 are MNHEY and SMNVEV (reference sequence). DNA for the CDR3: TGTGCCACCAAAACGGGAGGGATCGGTGAAAAACTGTCTTTT. This codes for CATKTGGIGEKLSF. Drawing the rest from reference TRBV27 and TRBJ1-4, the complete variable domain is EAQVTQNPRYLITVTGKKLTVTCSQNMNHEYMSWYRQDPGLGLRQIYYSMNVEVTDKGDVPEGYKVSRKEKRNFPLILESPSPNQTSLYFCATKTGGIGEKLSFGSGTQLSVL.

The chain employs TRBV27 and TRBJ1-6; D call uncertain. Germline V gene data show CDR1 as MNHEY and CDR2 as SMNVEV (reference sequence). Deletions cut 1 base from V and 9 bases from J, with 22 bases between. This CDR3 region has 18 residues. The CDR3 sequence is CASSLFPGDRTAFSPLHF. For the CDR3, the DNA is TGTGCCAGCAGTTTATTCCCGGGTGATAGAACGGCGTTTTCACCCCTCCACTTT.

This clonotype is a singleton in its sample. The chain recombines TRBV9 with TRBJ1-2; D gene uncertain. Germline V gene sequence: CDR1 SGDLS, CDR2 YYNGEE. CDR3 length: 13 amino acids. The V end lost 3 bases, the J end lost 4 bases, and 10 bases lay between the germline ends. This chain's CDR3 is CASSGGGSYGYTF. The CDR3 bases are TGTGCCAGCAGCGGCGGAGGGAGCTATGGCTACACCTTC.

This clonotype has at least ten counts. The rearrangement uses TRBV5-8 and TRBJ1-1; TRBD1 agrees at 9 bases. Germline loops: CDR1 SGHTS, CDR2 YDEGEE. The CDR3 totals 13 residues. The J segment lost 3 bases and the V segment lost 9 bases, leaving 6 bases of the junction unmatched. The CDR3 nucleotides read TGTGCCACGAACAGGGGGCTTGACACTGAAGCTTTCTTT. Protein: CATNRGLDTEAFF.

This clonotype was recorded many times. This rearrangement joins TRBV20-1 to TRBJ1-2; possibly TRBD1 for D (5 bases). The V gene lost 0 bases and the J gene lost 8 bases, with 16 bases spanning the gap. The germline V gene has CDR1 DFQATT and CDR2 SNEGSKA (reference sequence). CDR3 size: 14 residues. The CDR3 protein is CSARDLSTGEGYTF. CDR3 nucleotides: TGCAGTGCTAGAGACCTCTCTACAGGAGAGGGCTACACCTTC.

Concerning this clonotype itself: A much bigger clone sits one base away, suggesting this may be a read error. The chain uses TRBV28 and TRBJ1-5, with D possibly being TRBD1 (5 bases). Germline V gene sequence: CDR1 MDHEN, CDR2 SYDVKM. V lost 6 bases and J 6 bases, leaving 15 bases between the germline ends. The CDR3 runs to 14 residues. CDR3 nucleotides: TGTGCCAGCAGAACTCAGGGTTCCATTCAGCCCCAGCATTTT. Translating it yields CASRTQGSIQPQHF.

This clonotype was seen repeatedly, ten times or more. This sequence joins TRBV9 and TRBJ2-1; D is undetermined. Deletions cut 0 bases from V and 1 base from J, with 8 bases between. The CDR3 extends over 15 amino acids. CDR1 and CDR2 (germline): SGDLS, YYNGEE. This chain's CDR3 is CASSVGTHSYNEQFF. The CDR3 DNA is TGTGCCAGCAGCGTAGGGACCCATTCCTACAATGAGCAGTTCTTC.

The V and J genes are TRBV20-1 and TRBJ2-3; 11 nucleotides align to TRBD2. The J segment lost 7 bases and the V segment lost 5 bases, leaving 8 bases of the junction unmatched. CDR3 size: 14 residues. Germline values: CDR1 DFQATT, CDR2 SNEGSKA (reference sequence). In DNA, the CDR3 is TGCAGTGCTCGGTCTAGCGGGGGGATCAATACGCAGTATTTT. Translating gives CSARSSGGINTQYF.

V and J are TRBV20-1 and TRBJ1-5; 7 nucleotides line up with TRBD1. Germline assignment: CDR1 DFQATT and CDR2 SNEGSKA (reference sequence). With 3 bases clipped from V and 7 bases from J, the junction kept 6 bases outside the gene matches. The CDR3 has 13 residues. The CDR3 loop is CSARIDRDQPQHF. The CDR3 DNA follows: TGCAGTGCTAGGATTGACAGGGACCAGCCCCAGCATTTT.

This clonotype was detected ten times or more. The V and J genes are TRBV6-1 and TRBJ2-7, with 8 positions matching TRBD2. V lost 6 bases, J lost 2 bases, and 6 bases stayed unmatched. The CDR3 contains 14 residues. The germline gives CDR1 MNHNS, CDR2 SASEGT. The CDR3 coding sequence is TGTGCCAGCAGAGGGAGCGGGAGTCCCTACGAGCAGTACTTC. Translating it yields CASRGSGSPYEQYF.